The rows below give T cell receptor beta chains drawn from one sample of a study of T cells after yellow fever vaccination. TCRdb ran MiXCR on the 5' RACE reads and lists one entry per CDR3 protein. This sample yields 250,000 to 300,000 distinct CDR3 sequences, of which under 9% are seen a single time; 3% to 4% belongs to the top ten. This sample comprised CD4+ T cells sorted from PBMCs, obtained 5 days after the yellow fever booster vaccination. These receptors came from a man younger than 35 who received the YFV17D yellow fever vaccine. Both conserved end residues are part of each CDR3. The order of the fields is clone size, D gene, V gene, J gene, CDR3 DNA, CDR3 protein. D genes are given only for firm matches. Not all rows give a size; the values are once, few, many and, for expanded clones, a class.

few,-,TRBV7-9,TRBJ2-1,TGTGCCAGCAGCTTACTCTTGGGGGTCGGCGAGCAGTTCTTC,CASSLLLGVGEQFF
few,TRBD1,TRBV2,TRBJ1-5,TGTGCCAGCAGCGGACAGGGGGTTCAGCCCCAGCATTTT,CASSGQGVQPQHF
many,-,TRBV7-9,TRBJ1-2,TGTGCCAGCAGCTTGGGCCGCGGTGACTATGGCTACACCTTC,CASSLGRGDYGYTF
many,-,TRBV2,TRBJ1-6,TGTGCCAGCAGTCGGATTCTAGCTTCACCCCTCCACTTT,CASSRILASPLHF
-,-,TRBV4-1,TRBJ1-6,TGCGCCAGCAGCCAGCCATCACGGGATACCAATTCACCCCTCCACTTT,CASSQPSRDTNSPLHF
many,-,TRBV14,TRBJ2-1,TGTGCCAGCAGCCCGGGACCCCAAGGGGCCTACAATGAGCAGTTCTTC,CASSPGPQGAYNEQFF
-,TRBD2,TRBV28,TRBJ2-1,TGTGCCAGCGAGGCTAGCGGTTACAATGAGCAGTTCTTC,CASEASGYNEQFF
-,-,TRBV25-1,TRBJ1-1,TGTGCCAGCAACCCCGGACCAAGTATTGGGACTGAAGCTTTCTTT,CASNPGPSIGTEAFF
-,-,TRBV2,TRBJ2-1,TGTGCCAGCAGTGGGGATGAGCAGTTCTTC,CASSGDEQFF
-,TRBD2,TRBV5-4,TRBJ2-4,TGTGCCAGCAGCTTGGTCGGGGGGTTGGCCAAAAACATTCAGTACTTC,CASSLVGGLAKNIQYF
few,-,TRBV7-9,TRBJ2-3,TGTGCCAGCAGCCATCCAGGAGTAGGGCAGTATTTT,CASSHPGVGQYF
many,TRBD2,TRBV5-1,TRBJ2-7,TGCGCCAGCAGACTAGCGGGGACCTACGAGCAGTACTTC,CASRLAGTYEQYF
many,-,TRBV4-1,TRBJ2-7,TGCGCCAGCAGCCAAGACGGGCTAGAATCCCGGTACGAGCAGTACTTC,CASSQDGLESRYEQYF
few,-,TRBV20-1,TRBJ1-6,TGCAGTGCTAGAGATCTTCGCAGGGGTAGTAATTCACCCCTCCACTTT,CSARDLRRGSNSPLHF
many,TRBD1,TRBV5-6,TRBJ2-1,TGTGCCAGCAGCTTTCAGGGGGCGAATGAGCAGTTCTTC,CASSFQGANEQFF
-,-,TRBV6-5,TRBJ2-7,TGTGCCAGCAGTTACGGAGGGTTGGGGTCCTACGAGCAGTACTTC,CASSYGGLGSYEQYF
-,-,TRBV9,TRBJ2-1,TGTGCCAGCAGCGTTGGGGAGGGGGAGTACAATGAGCAGTTCTTC,CASSVGEGEYNEQFF
few,TRBD1,TRBV24-1,TRBJ2-3,TGTGCCACCAGTGATTTCCAGGGGGTAAGCACAGATACGCAGTATTTT,CATSDFQGVSTDTQYF
-,TRBD1,TRBV15,TRBJ1-2,TGTGCCACCAGCAGAGATGGGACAGGGGGCGGCTACACCTTC,CATSRDGTGGGYTF
few,-,TRBV5-1,TRBJ2-1,TGCGCCAGCAGCTTGGCCAGGGAGCAGTTCTTC,CASSLAREQFF